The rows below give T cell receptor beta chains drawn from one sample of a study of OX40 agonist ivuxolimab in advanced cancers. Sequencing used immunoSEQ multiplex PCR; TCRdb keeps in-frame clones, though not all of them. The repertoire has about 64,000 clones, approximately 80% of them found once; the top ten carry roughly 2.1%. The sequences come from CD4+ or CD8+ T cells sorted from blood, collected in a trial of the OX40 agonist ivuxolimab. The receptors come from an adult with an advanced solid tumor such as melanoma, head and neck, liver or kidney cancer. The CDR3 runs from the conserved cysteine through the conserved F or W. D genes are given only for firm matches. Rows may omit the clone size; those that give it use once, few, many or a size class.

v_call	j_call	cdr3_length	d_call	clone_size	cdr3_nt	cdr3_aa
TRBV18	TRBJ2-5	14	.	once	TGTGCCAGCTCAGACGCGAAGGGTGGGGAGACCCAGTACTTC	CASSDAKGGETQYF
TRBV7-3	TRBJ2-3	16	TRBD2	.	TGTGCCAGCAGCCAGAAACTAGCGGGGGGGCTGGATACGCAGTATTTT	CASSQKLAGGLDTQYF
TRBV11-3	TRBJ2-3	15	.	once	TGTGCCAGCAGCTTAGGTGGTAGCTTGGGGGGTACGCAGTATTTT	CASSLGGSLGGTQYF
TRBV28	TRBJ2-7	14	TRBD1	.	TGTGCCAGCAGTTTAGGGACAGGGCCCCAGCCCGTGTACTTC	CASSLGTGPQPVYF
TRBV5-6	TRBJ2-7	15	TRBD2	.	TGTGCCAGCAGCCCTGGACTAGCGGGCCGGTACGAGCAGTACTTC	CASSPGLAGRYEQYF
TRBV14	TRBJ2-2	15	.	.	TGTGCCAGCAGCCAAGAGATATTGAACACCGGGGAGCTGTTTTTT	CASSQEILNTGELFF
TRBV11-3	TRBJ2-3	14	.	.	TGTGCCAGCAGCTCCCTAGCGCCTCCAGATACGCAGTATTTT	CASSSLAPPDTQYF
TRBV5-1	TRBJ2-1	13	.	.	TGCGCCAGCAGCCCCGCGGGCGACAATGAGCAGTTCTTC	CASSPAGDNEQFF
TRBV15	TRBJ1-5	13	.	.	TGTGCCACCAGCAGAGATACGGGGCAGCCCCAGCATTTT	CATSRDTGQPQHF
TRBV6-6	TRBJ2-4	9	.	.	TGTGCCAGCCCATACATTCAGTACTTC	CASPYIQYF
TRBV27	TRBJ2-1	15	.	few	TGTGCCAGCAGGTTCGTTGGCGGCTCCTACAATGAGCAGTTCTTC	CASRFVGGSYNEQFF
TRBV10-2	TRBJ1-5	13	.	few	TGCGCCAGCAGGGGACGGAACAATCAGCCCCAGCATTTT	CASRGRNNQPQHF
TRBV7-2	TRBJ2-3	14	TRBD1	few	TGTGCCAGCAGCTTAGGGCTCCAGGGGACAGACCAGTATTTT	CASSLGLQGTDQYF
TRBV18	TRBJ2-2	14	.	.	TGTGCCAGCTCACCACCCAGTTTCACCGGGGAGCTGTTTTTT	CASSPPSFTGELFF
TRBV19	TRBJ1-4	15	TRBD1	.	TGTGCCAGTCTCCCCTGGACAGGGGGAAGGGAAAAACTGTTTTTT	CASLPWTGGREKLFF
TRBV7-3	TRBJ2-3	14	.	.	TGTGCCAGCAGCTTAGGTCTAGGGCGAGATACGCAGTATTTT	CASSLGLGRDTQYF
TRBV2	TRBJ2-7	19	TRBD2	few	TGTGCCAGCAGTGAAGCGCTTCCGACTAGCGATGATCCGAGCTACGAGCAGTACTTC	CASSEALPTSDDPSYEQYF
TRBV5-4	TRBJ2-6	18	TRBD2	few	TGTGCCAGCAGCCCTGGGACTAGCGGGAGTGCTGGGGCCAACGTCCTGACTTTC	CASSPGTSGSAGANVLTF
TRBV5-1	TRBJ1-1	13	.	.	TGCGCCAGCAGCCGACTCGTAGGGACTGAAGCTTTCTTT	CASSRLVGTEAFF
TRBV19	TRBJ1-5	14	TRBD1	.	TGTGCCAGTAGTATTACAGGGGGCAGTCAGCCCCAGCATTTT	CASSITGGSQPQHF
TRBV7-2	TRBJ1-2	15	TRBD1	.	TGTGCCAGCAGCTCCGGGACAGAAAACTACTATGGCTACACCTTC	CASSSGTENYYGYTF
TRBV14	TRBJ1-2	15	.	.	TGTGCCAGCAGCCAAGATCGGCCAGGGGTCTATGGCTACACCTTC	CASSQDRPGVYGYTF
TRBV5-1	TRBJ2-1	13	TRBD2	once	TGCGCCAGCAACGATGGGGGGGTAAATGAGCAGTTCTTC	CASNDGGVNEQFF
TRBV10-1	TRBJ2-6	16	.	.	TGCGCCAGCAGTGAGTCGAGGGGGACTGGGGCCAACGTCCTGACTTTC	CASSESRGTGANVLTF
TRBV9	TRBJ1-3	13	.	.	TGTGCCAGCAGCGTAGAGCCCCGGGACACCATATATTTT	CASSVEPRDTIYF
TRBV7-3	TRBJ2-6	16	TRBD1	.	TGTGCCAGCAGACGTGACAGGGGCTCTGGGGCCAACGTCCTGACTTTC	CASRRDRGSGANVLTF
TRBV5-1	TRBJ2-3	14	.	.	TGCGCCGGAAGAATCGGGGGGCCTACAGATACGCAGTATTTT	CAGRIGGPTDTQYF